The 20 T cell receptor beta chains listed next were all sequenced from one sample in a study of blood T cell repertoires in COVID-19. This table comes from immunoSEQ multiplex PCR, and its TCRdb copy is limited to in-frame clones, with some not included. The table records fewer than 300,000 clones, roughly 83% of them present only once. The sequenced sample was peripheral blood. The receptors originated from a woman in her seventies with active or convalescent COVID-19.

This chain links TRBV6-7 with TRBJ1-5; 7 bases fit TRBD1. TRBV6-7 is assigned to the ORF class and has an uncertain function. The CDR3 consists of 16 residues. V trimming: 2 bases; J trimming: 4 bases; junction bases outside the gene matches: 8. Here the CDR3 reads CASSYPPRDSNQPQHF. In DNA, the CDR3 is TGTGCCAGCAGTTACCCACCCCGGGACAGTAATCAGCCCCAGCATTTT.

Remarks on this clone: The sample holds other DNA sequences that translate to the same CDR3. The genes are TRBV15 and TRBJ1-2, with D uncertain. Germline V gives CDR1 LNHNV, CDR2 YYDKDF (reference sequence). V lost 1 base and J lost 4, with 7 bases in between. This CDR3 has 13 amino acids. The CDR3 bases are TGTGCCACCAGCAGAGGAACTGGCTATGGCTACACCTTC. Its translation is CATSRGTGYGYTF.

The chain links TRBV19 to TRBJ1-6; TRBD1 is a possible D gene (5 bases). This CDR3 is built from 14 residues. Trimming shortened V by 7 bases and J by 5 bases, and 12 bases separated the two germline ends. From germline, CDR1 is LNHDA and CDR2 SQIVND (reference sequence). The CDR3 region is CASKRGLNNSPLHF. The CDR3 region has the DNA TGTGCCAGTAAGAGGGGACTGAATAATTCACCCCTCCACTTT.

The chain links TRBV28 to TRBJ1-5; D is uncertain. This CDR3 has 12 amino acids. The ends were cut back, 3 bases at V and 3 bases at J, with 3 bases in the middle. Germline assignment: CDR1 MDHEN and CDR2 SYDVKM. CDR3 residues: CASSFHNQPQHF. The CDR3 coding sequence is TGTGCCAGCAGTTTCCACAATCAGCCCCAGCATTTT.

Worth noting for this clone: The junction and the germline gene differ at one end; a read error may be behind it. The chain combines TRBV19 with TRBJ2-7; D is perhaps TRBD1 (6 bases). The CDR3 contains 14 residues. CDR1 is LNHDA and CDR2 is SQIVND in the germline V gene (reference sequence). In nucleotides, the CDR3 is TGTGCCAGTAGTAGAGACAGGCTGTCCTCCGAGCAGTACTTC. Translating gives CASSRDRLSSEQYF.

This rearrangement joins TRBV30 to TRBJ2-2, with 8 bases identical to TRBD2. CDR1 GTSNPN and CDR2 SVGIG come from the germline V gene (reference sequence). This CDR3 has 17 amino acids. V was clipped by 0 bases and J by 10 bases; unmatched bases: 16. The DNA of the CDR3 is TGTGCCTGGAGTGTACTCAGGGCCGGACTAGCTTTAGCGGAGCTGTTTTTT. Translating gives CAWSVLRAGLALAELFF.

The V gene is TRBV10-3, the J gene TRBJ1-2, with D unclear. The germline V and J ends were trimmed by 6 bases and 2 bases, with 13 bases remaining between them. Germline-derived CDR1 and CDR2 are ENHRY and SYGVKD. The CDR3 extends over 14 amino acids. CDR3 region: CAIRIGLLNYGYTF. DNA of the CDR3: TGTGCCATCAGGATCGGTCTTCTAAACTATGGCTACACCTTC.

Notes on this clone: A much more abundant neighbour one base away suggests this may be a read error. This chain uses TRBV12-3 or TRBV12-4 with TRBJ1-2; a possible D gene is TRBD1 (5 bases). V was shortened by 2 bases and J by 2 bases, with 6 bases between the two germline ends. There are 13 residues in the CDR3. The DNA of the CDR3 is TGTGCCAGCAGTTTACAGGGCAACTATGGCTACACCTTC. As protein: CASSLQGNYGYTF.

The rearrangement links TRBV2 to TRBJ2-7, with 7 bases identical to TRBD2. Germline values: CDR1 SNHLY, CDR2 FYNNEI. Trimming took 4 bases from V and 0 from J; bases not matched to a gene: 3. CDR3 size: 14 residues. The CDR3 DNA reads TGTGCCAGCAGTGTAGCGGGCTTCTCCTACGAGCAGTACTTC. Translation gives CASSVAGFSYEQYF.

The chain combines TRBV4-2 with TRBJ2-1; D may be TRBD2 (5 bases). CDR1 and CDR2 from the germline V gene are LGHNA and YNFKEQ. The CDR3 sequence is 14 residues long. Trimming removed 0 bases from V and 8 bases from J, with 11 bases in between. The CDR3 nucleotides are TGTGCCAGCAGCCAAGATATAGGGCGGGATGAGCAGTTCTTC. The encoded protein is CASSQDIGRDEQFF.

This chain uses TRBV10-3 with TRBJ2-1; 11 positions match TRBD2. Looked up from germline, CDR1 is ENHRY and CDR2 is SYGVKD. V trimming: 4 bases; J trimming: 0 bases; junction bases outside the gene matches: 8. CDR3 length equals 18 residues. The CDR3 bases are TGTGCCATCAGTGGCCCCCCTAGCGGGGGGAGCTCCTACAATGAGCAGTTCTTC. Protein product: CAISGPPSGGSSYNEQFF.

V and J are TRBV28 and TRBJ2-1; no clear D gene. Germline V lookup: CDR1 MDHEN, CDR2 SYDVKM. The CDR3 contains 11 residues. V lost 6 bases, J lost 10 bases, and 10 bases lay in between. The chain's CDR3 is CASSTYTEQFF. CDR3 DNA sequence: TGTGCCAGCAGCACCTATACCGAGCAGTTCTTC.

J is TRBJ1-1 and V is TRBV29-1; 9 positions match TRBD1. The V and J ends lost 5 bases and 5 bases, in that order; junction bases with no gene match: 9. The CDR3 covers 14 residues. Germline V lookup: CDR1 SQVTM, CDR2 ANQGSEA. The CDR3 region is CSVLGGQGSTEAFF. In DNA, the CDR3 is TGCAGCGTTTTAGGGGGACAGGGTTCAACTGAAGCTTTCTTT.

This chain links TRBV3-1 (or the pseudogene TRBV3-2) with TRBJ1-1; D gene ambiguous. Between the trimmed V and J ends, which lost 0 bases and 7 bases, there was a span of 12 bases. This CDR3 is built from 14 residues. Germline V gene sequence: CDR1 LGHDT, CDR2 YNNKEL (reference sequence). CDR3 loop: CASSQDWEGDEAFF. The CDR3 DNA follows: TGTGCCAGCAGCCAAGATTGGGAGGGAGATGAAGCTTTCTTT.

The genes are TRBV28 and TRBJ2-7, with TRBD1 matching over 7 bases. This CDR3 is built from 15 residues. Trimming cost V 5 bases and J 6 bases; bases outside gene matches: 13. Germline V gene lookup returns CDR1 MDHEN and CDR2 SYDVKM. The CDR3 sequence is CASSQPGQILSEQYF. For the CDR3, the DNA is TGTGCCAGCAGTCAACCGGGACAGATACTCTCCGAGCAGTACTTC.

This clone was seen once. This chain links TRBV2 with TRBJ2-3; 7 bases match TRBD1. Germline V lookup: CDR1 SNHLY, CDR2 FYNNEI. The CDR3 spans 14 residues. The trim removed 4 bases at V and 1 base at J, leaving 2 bases unmatched. For the CDR3, the DNA is TGTGCCAGCAGTGCCGGACAGGGCACAGATACGCAGTATTTT. It translates to CASSAGQGTDTQYF. Based on the CDR3 plus reference TRBV2 and TRBJ2-3, the full variable domain is EPEVTQTPSHQVTQMGQEVILRCVPISNHLYFYWYRQILGQKVEFLVSFYNNEISEKSEIFDDQFSVERPDGSNFTLKIRSTKLEDSAMYFCASSAGQGTDTQYFGPGTRLTVL.

The chain employs TRBV19 and TRBJ2-7; 10 nucleotides align to TRBD1. The V segment lost 0 bases and the J segment 4 bases; nucleotides outside the gene matches: 3. The CDR3 extends over 15 amino acids. Germline CDR1 is LNHDA and CDR2 is SQIVND (reference sequence). DNA of the CDR3: TGTGCCAGTAGTATAGACGACAGGGGGCCGTACGAGCAGTACTTC. Protein product: CASSIDDRGPYEQYF.

The chain carries TRBV9 and TRBJ1-5, with 9 bases matching TRBD1. Germline V lookup: CDR1 SGDLS, CDR2 YYNGEE. This CDR3 has 16 amino acids. V gave up 4 bases and J gave up 7 bases; unmatched junction bases: 12. The CDR3 sequence: CASSPGAGQGGQPQHF. For the CDR3, the DNA is TGTGCCAGCAGCCCCGGGGCGGGACAGGGTGGCCAGCCCCAGCATTTT.

The V and J genes are TRBV28 and TRBJ1-5; D not certain. This CDR3 spans 15 amino acids. V was pared by 2 bases and J by 1 base, with 9 bases between. CDR1 and CDR2 (germline): MDHEN, SYDVKM. For the CDR3, the DNA is TGTGCCAGCAGTTTAGGAGGGTTGAGCAATCAGCCCCAGCATTTT. Translating gives CASSLGGLSNQPQHF.

V gene TRBV19 combines with J gene TRBJ1-4; D is unresolved. Looked up from germline, CDR1 is LNHDA and CDR2 is SQIVND (reference sequence). This CDR3 has 15 residues. The CDR3: CRSETMGRRHEKLFF. DNA of the CDR3: TGTAGGTCCGAAACAATGGGTCGGCGGCATGAAAAACTGTTTTTT.